Included here is one T cell receptor beta chain sequence, with context. This clone was detected only once. Its target antigen remains unknown. Base qualities are not provided; no much larger clone lies one nucleotide away. Counted from cysteine to phenylalanine, this CDR3 has 19 amino acids. Only the CDR3 DNA stays, 57 bases, in frame from base 1. To prepare the library, the immunoSEQ multiplex PCR assay was applied. A mixture of 60 forward primers for TCR Vbeta segments and 13 reverse primers for TCR Jbeta segments was used in the multiplex PCR. Amplification of the CDR3 region of rearranged TCR beta genes was performed with a multiplex PCR assay on genomic DNA. On the Illumina HiSeq System, the amplified TCR beta libraries were sequenced as 87-base-pair reads. On the authors' methods: In a later analysis, tens of millions of unique TCR beta chains were counted across the approximately 640 repertoires, and about 9.9 million of these chains were shared by at least two donors. Raw reads were error-corrected and collapsed into unique sequences with a nearest-neighbor algorithm that merged closely related sequences to remove PCR and sequencing errors. Alignment of CDR3 sequences to IMGT reference sequences was used to assign V, D and J gene segments. For a sequence to be retained, a match of at least six nucleotides was required to both a V gene segment and a J gene segment. A rearrangement counted as productive if the CDR3 had no stop codons and remained in frame with V and J, and every other rearrangement counted as non-productive. Following IMGT convention, CDR3 was defined as the stretch from the second conserved V-encoded cysteine up to the conserved J-encoded phenylalanine. Sequences without an unambiguous match to a single V gene segment were excluded from the earlier analysis of 587 of the donors. An earlier analysis of just under 600 of the donors called V segments functional above 56.7% productive rearrangements and segregating when the between-donor standard deviation exceeded 5%. A statistical classification framework was developed to diagnose cytomegalovirus status using the catalog of TCR beta chain sequences. A later analysis assigned V and J genes by comparing TCR nucleotide sequences with IMGT/GENE-DB human TR gene sequences. Using the TCRdist pipeline, a later analysis assigned CDR3 sequences along with most-parsimonious VDJ recombination scenarios. A later analysis defined each TCR beta chain by its CDR3 amino acid sequence plus V-gene family, and excluded reads lacking a unique V-gene family. As a way to deal with suspected cross-contamination and a sequencing artifact, a later analysis dropped under 600 nucleotide sequences that were highly shared and had low generation probability. In a later analysis, a clonal expansion index for each public chain was calculated from normalized within-repertoire ranks of inferred template counts. In a later analysis, generation probabilities were computed using a VDJ recombination model fitted to out-of-frame rearrangements, and the results were checked against IGoR. In a later analysis, hypergeometric tests were used to score TCR-TCR, TCR-HLA and TCR-CMV co-occurrence, with a repertoire-size bias correction applied to TCR pairs. False discovery rates were estimated in a later analysis by permuting HLA or CMV assignments 20 times. In a later analysis, co-occurring TCRs were grouped with DBSCAN, and TCRdist sequence similarity was added when clustering was performed within HLA-allele-positive subsets. Repertoires with fewer than 30,000 or more than 120,000 public chains were left out of co-occurrence clustering, as were five repertoires with anomalous nucleotide sharing. In its TCRdb copy, this immuneACCESS table keeps in-frame sequences only and misses some clones. Where compared with another copy, unresolved V genes explain less than half of these, and the others have no known cause. V and J calls and clone size come straight from that table; D and trimming were deduced from the DNA. Recorded for this sample are 150,000 to 200,000 clones; approximately 88% of them occurred a single time. The ten largest make up 1.2% of the sample.

This record belongs to a study of cytomegalovirus exposure and HLA in healthy donors (TCRdb year 2017). Looking at the study overall: According to an earlier analysis of a few hundred of the donors, about 179 million T cells yielded approximately 120 million unique TCR beta sequences and 276 Gb of sequence data. Roughly 300 gigabases of sequencing data and about 92 million unique TCR sequences made up an early release that covered nearly 650 HLA-typed donors. The genetic ancestry cluster associated with self-reported Caucasian donors included about four fifths of the 300 to 450 genotyped donors. The aim of the study was to test whether cataloging public T cell receptors could identify signatures of past pathogen exposure. The study used immunosequencing to profile the T cell repertoires of several hundred subjects and linked those repertoires to cytomegalovirus serostatus. A separate validation cohort of 100 to 150 different subjects was used in addition to the approximately 670-subject first cohort. To predict cytomegalovirus infection status, the study brought together high-throughput TCR immunosequencing, statistical association of individual TCRs with disease status, and machine learning. A later analysis re-examined previously published TCR beta repertoires from over 500 donors and added high-resolution HLA genotyping to investigate patterns of TCR occurrence. Rather than drawing on any new phenotypic data, the later analysis identified candidate immune exposures from TCR beta sequences and the way those sequences occurred across donors. An earlier analysis of approximately 500 of the donors applied high-throughput TCR beta sequencing to assess whether each TCR beta V gene segment acted as functional or pseudogenic. Donor age, sex, ethnicity and CMV serostatus were compiled alongside the repertoire data. Genome-wide SNP genotypes for about 60% of the roughly 700 donors were used in a later genetic analysis, which treated that subset as a discovery cohort. All discovery cohort repertoires had been generated on a single sequencing platform. HLA typing covered class I and class II loci at four-digit resolution. Typing coverage differed by locus: A, B, C, DRB1 and DQB1 were typed in roughly 620-630 donors, DQA1 in 500 to 550, DPA1 in over 600, and DPB1 in just under 480. Roughly 5 DR-DQ haplotypes were handled as single units for association and clustering, since linkage in the cohort was strong. On average, roughly 250,000 unique TCR beta nucleotide sequences were sequenced per donor among 398 genotyped donors of the cohort, with approximately 18% of those sequences being non-productive.

Study-level results and caveats: In a later genetic analysis, fewer N-insertions in productive TCRs were reported among donors in an Asian-associated ancestry cluster than the roughly 700-donor mean. A few of the identified cytomegalovirus-associated TCR beta chains were confirmed in vitro to be specific for cytomegalovirus antigens. The only immune exposure information available for the cohort was CMV serostatus. Because the 87-base-pair reads could not distinguish some IMGT-functional V segments, including TRBV6-2 and TRBV6-3, those segments were excluded. The classifier was reported to diagnose cytomegalovirus status with high specificity and sensitivity in both the original and validation cohorts. A later analysis associated 16,951 TCR beta sequences with specific HLA alleles at a false discovery rate of 0.05. It was suggested by the authors that the approach could potentially be generalized to other disease states and immunological phenotypes. Most TCR sequences were seen in very few donors, while some public TCRs were found in many individuals. An earlier analysis of approximately 530 of the donors showed that most TCR beta V segments appeared in productive rearrangements either about 87% or about 30% of the time, which broadly matched IMGT annotations. The sequencing pipeline was judged likely to have produced a cluster of highly shared sequence variants as a technical artifact. Compared with equally common non-associated chains, HLA-associated TCR beta chains in a later analysis were more clonally expanded and had lower generation probabilities. Correlated functional status among segregating V segments might be attributable to linkage disequilibrium, but an unknown experimental factor could not be ruled out. V-gene and J-gene trimming of TCR beta chains was associated with a missense DCLRE1C variant in a later genetic analysis, and the association was replicated in an independent cohort. A further reported finding was that TCR beta sequences accurately predicted the HLA-A and HLA-B alleles for most subjects in the first cohort. Because counts were too low, roughly 16 rarely observed V segments, including chromosome 9 orphons, were left out of the earlier analysis of about 500 of the donors. The study gave a list of under 200 TCR beta chains associated with cytomegalovirus. In this cohort, only TCR beta chains were sequenced, and detectable features were limited by the absence of alpha or paired-chain data. Because HLA typing was missing for some donors at each locus, association tests included only the typed subset. Most CMV-associated TCR beta chains appeared to be HLA-restricted in a later analysis, and the HLA associations seemed to be driven largely by CMV exposure. When HLA alleles, especially DR and DQ, strongly co-occurred, TCR associations were difficult to assign to individual alleles. In a later analysis, the rate of TCR association differed among HLA loci, with DRB1 alleles having the most associated TCRs and HLA-C alleles having the fewest. Several of the top co-occurrence clusters appeared to be linked to parvovirus B19, influenza, CMV and Epstein-Barr virus, according to a later analysis. Presence/absence analyses assumed roughly uniform sequencing depth across donors, an assumption that may not hold.

The cohort was made up of 500 to 800 healthy bone marrow donors. At the time of sampling, every cohort member was nominally healthy, though immune exposures that went unrecorded were likely present. The donor tested CMV seronegative, placing the donor among the roughly 400 seronegative members of the cohort. Each donor provided a peripheral blood sample, and peripheral blood mononuclear cells were used for TCR beta sequencing. Genomic DNA was extracted from the blood cell samples with the Qiagen DNeasy Blood Extraction Kit. What was sequenced was PBMCs. The chain couples TRBV21-1 to TRBJ2-2; the table's D call, TRBD1, was not checked against the DNA. TRBV21-1 is classified as a pseudogene. The sequence came from a boy between 2 and 10 years old in good health and CMV-seronegative. The CDR3 reads as follows: CASSFNPKRQATNTGELFF. The nucleotide sequence is given as TGTGCCAGCAGCTTTAACCCTAAAAGACAGGCAACGAACACCGGGGAGCTGTTTTTT.